This T cell receptor beta chain is from a study of identical twins (dated by TCRdb to about 2016). Context from the whole study: To test whether fetal clonotypes persist, this study deep-sequenced TCR alpha and beta repertoires from monozygotic twins, from unrelated adults of various ages, and from cord blood. To rule out contamination, replicate twin experiments were performed at different times with different library preparation protocols.

All donors were healthy Caucasians. The twin cohort consisted of three pairs of female monozygotic twins, all aged about 18 to 29 years. Positive isolation kits from Invitrogen were used to isolate the CD4+ and CD8+ T cell populations. Receptors were amplified or captured by 5' RACE. This sample was sequenced with an Illumina HiSeq 2000. Template switching introduced a universal primer binding site; the final cDNA contained a unique molecular identifier, enabling accurate counting of TCR cDNA molecules. Specific primers in the conserved constant-segment region were used to synthesize first-strand cDNA for TCR alpha and beta chains. To control for contamination, each cDNA library was double barcoded with a SMART-Mk sample barcode plus Illumina barcodes. TruSeq adapter sequences and Illumina sample barcodes were added in two successive PCR steps. The Illumina HiSeq platform was used with custom primers to sequence TCR alpha and beta cDNA libraries. The paper's data handling went like this. Unique molecular identifiers were extracted from raw reads with MiGEC, and CDR3 positions were determined with MiXCR. For each individual, recombination models were inferred using an EM algorithm with the repgenHMM and IGoR tools. Shared clonotypes were analyzed with the tcR package in R, and sharing was normalized by the product of cloneset sizes. Out-of-frame nonproductive sequences were analyzed to study raw recombination free of thymic and clonal selection effects. The public reads were run again by TCRdb, first through fastp at Q25 and then through MiXCR, and only productive beta chains were kept. Each CDR3 protein gets just one entry, which takes the most common genes and DNA from the rows behind it. The V and J calls shown here were made by TCRdb, not taken from the authors' results. This sample has 300,000 to 400,000 distinct CDR3 sequences in its table, and 9% to 15% of those were observed once. The ten largest clonotypes hold about 7% of the sample.

Trimming removed 1 base from V and 1 base from J, leaving 7 bases between the germline ends. The germline V gene provides CDR1 LGHNT and CDR2 FRNRAP. The CDR3 runs 14 amino acids, cysteine and phenylalanine included. Only the CDR3 portion is preserved as DNA: 42 bases, with reading frame beginning at the first base. This clonotype occurred a few times. There is no known antigen for this receptor. Base-call qualities are not available, and no considerably larger clone is one nucleotide away. Broad study findings and their caveats: Abundant cord blood beta clonotypes had fewer insertions, young adult naive repertoires showed a similar but weaker trend, and memory repertoires showed no such trend. In monozygotic twins, recombination models systematically underestimated out-of-frame TCR alpha sharing, but the models matched the sharing seen between unrelated individuals. Zero-insertion analyses could be partly confounded by invariant T cells such as MAIT and iNKT, though diverse VJ usage argued against such confounding for most clonotypes. Compared with coincidental sharing between unrelated individuals, out-of-frame TCR alpha sequences shared between twins had an excess of sequences with low generation probability. Conclusions relied on cross-sectional statistical analysis, since the same donors could not be followed over many years. Excess twin sharing in beta out-of-frame sequences was weaker because fewer shared sequences lowered the signal-to-noise ratio.

Another study also made use of these data, one on yellow fever vaccine responses in identical twins. As noted in the second study: According to the authors, the vaccine-induced T cell response in identical twins seemed to be partly convergent and partly specific to each individual. In the study, vaccine-responding T cell clones were precisely tracked in identical twins.

The material sequenced was CD8+ T cells sorted from blood. The TCR was taken from a woman aged 18 to 35 in good health. This chain joins TRBV12-5 to TRBJ1-1, with the D gene too uncertain to name. The nucleotide sequence reads TGTGCTAGTGGTTTGGGACACGGGAACACTGAAGCTTTCTTT. Translated, it reads CASGLGHGNTEAFF.